These T cell receptor beta chains were read from a single sample in a study of blood T cell repertoires in COVID-19. Only in-frame clones appear in the TCRdb table, and some are missing; sequencing was by immunoSEQ multiplex PCR. The table lists 180,000 or so clones, roughly 86% of them singletons, with roughly 3.4% in the top ten. The specimen was peripheral blood. Every receptor here comes from a man between 65 and 80 years old with acute or convalescent COVID-19. CDR3s include the opening cysteine and the closing phenylalanine or tryptophan.

j_gene | v_gene | CDR3aa
TRBJ2-7 | TRBV15 | CATSRGGTYSYEQYF
TRBJ1-1 | TRBV9 | CASSTRTGGDPLGAFF
TRBJ1-3 | TRBV7-9 | CASSPSGNTIYF
TRBJ2-1 | TRBV3-1/TRBV3-2 | CASSHPTSGSYNEQFF
TRBJ1-1 | TRBV5-4 | CASLGDINTEAFF
TRBJ2-7 | TRBV27 | CASSLTGGEGEQYF
TRBJ1-6 | TRBV5-1 | CASSLTGRNSPLHF
TRBJ2-3 | TRBV3-1/TRBV3-2 | CASSQSRAAFPGDTQYF
TRBJ1-2 | TRBV4-2 | CASSQDFGRAGGYTF
TRBJ2-1 | TRBV18 | CASSPGQNYNEQFF
TRBJ2-7 | TRBV20-1 | CSAEKEQYF
TRBJ1-4 | TRBV2 | CASSESRNNEKLFF
TRBJ2-3 | TRBV6-5 | CASRARTSTDTQYF
TRBJ2-3 | TRBV5-4 | CASSLIGTGITDTQYF
TRBJ1-1 | TRBV5-5 | CASSSYRGGVNTEAFF
TRBJ2-7 | TRBV5-1 | CASTPGQGAREQYF
TRBJ2-2 | TRBV7-3 | CASSFGTGELFF
TRBJ1-1 | TRBV7-3 | CASSLRRGTEAFF
TRBJ2-3 | TRBV9 | CASSVGGTDSTDTQYF
TRBJ2-7 | TRBV7-9 | CASSLATGGEQYF
TRBJ2-5 | TRBV20-1 | CSARVFQTQYF
TRBJ1-5 | TRBV6-5 | CASSLGQGYNQPQHF
TRBJ2-3 | TRBV4-2 | CASSQGRSSTSGTDTQYF
TRBJ2-1 | TRBV6-5 | CASSKNSNEQFF
TRBJ2-3 | TRBV5-1 | CASSLRGRPAPDTQYF
TRBJ2-7 | TRBV13 | CASSLSGQGSYEQYF
TRBJ1-1 | TRBV7-9 | CASSRLSGVNTEAFF
TRBJ2-7 | TRBV7-8 | CASSITSDGEQYF
TRBJ1-5 | TRBV5-1 | CASSMLGGNQPQHF